These T cell receptor beta chains were read from a single sample in a study of PD-L1 blockade in urothelial cancer. Using immunoSEQ multiplex PCR, the repertoire was profiled, and TCRdb retains in-frame clones only, with some absent. The sample lists under 40,000 clones, about 88% seen once, with about 7.8% in the top ten. This sample comprised PBMCs, obtained around atezolizumab (anti-PD-L1) treatment. These receptors were taken from a man older than 75 with urothelial cancer. Both conserved end residues are part of each CDR3. Each record gives: CDR3 protein, CDR3 DNA, D gene, clone size, J gene, V gene. D genes are given only for firm matches. Some rows mark clone size as missing; the rest say once, few, many or name a class of expanded clone.

CASTLMGGTYYGYTF | TGTGCCAGCACCCTTATGGGGGGGACCTACTATGGCTACACCTTC | - | - | TRBJ1-2 | TRBV19
CASSLEGGNQPQHF | TGCGCCAGCAGCTTGGAGGGAGGCAATCAGCCCCAGCATTTT | - | - | TRBJ1-5 | TRBV5-1
CASSLVGGRVDEQYF | TGTGCCAGCAGCTTAGTGGGCGGGAGGGTCGACGAGCAGTACTTC | TRBD2 | - | TRBJ2-7 | TRBV7-2
CASSAGGAVTDTQYF | TGTGCCAGCAGTGCGGGGGGGGCGGTCACAGATACGCAGTATTTT | TRBD2 | - | TRBJ2-3 | TRBV27
CASSLGPGGAYEQYF | TGTGCCAGCAGCTTAGGACCCGGCGGGGCCTACGAGCAGTACTTC | - | - | TRBJ2-7 | TRBV11-3
CASSTQENTEAFF | TGTGCCAGCAGCACCCAGGAGAACACTGAAGCTTTCTTT | - | - | TRBJ1-1 | TRBV5-4
CASSSGTGLIGYTF | TGTGCCAGCAGTTCCGGGACAGGGTTAATTGGCTACACCTTC | TRBD1 | - | TRBJ1-2 | TRBV28
CASSLGQGTNEQFF | TGTGCCAGCTCACTGGGACAGGGAACGAATGAGCAGTTCTTC | TRBD1 | - | TRBJ2-1 | TRBV18
CASSLEAPRRSTDTQYF | TGTGCCAGCAGCTTAGAAGCCCCTAGACGTAGCACAGATACGCAGTATTTT | - | - | TRBJ2-3 | TRBV11-2
CASSYTGF | TGTGCCAGCAGCTATACCGGGTTT | - | - | TRBJ1-3 | TRBV21-1
CASRQNSGREQYF | TGTGCCAGTAGACAGAATAGCGGGAGGGAGCAGTACTTC | TRBD2 | - | TRBJ2-7 | TRBV19
CASMRDRGMETQYF | TGTGCCAGCATGAGGGACAGGGGGATGGAGACCCAGTACTTC | TRBD1 | - | TRBJ2-5 | TRBV2
CASSQTGGWDTEAFF | TGCGCCAGCAGCCAAACAGGGGGTTGGGACACTGAAGCTTTCTTT | TRBD1 | - | TRBJ1-1 | TRBV5-1
CASSSVPVQEIFNYGYTF | TGCGCCAGCAGCTCGGTTCCGGTACAGGAGATCTTTAACTATGGCTACACCTTC | - | once | TRBJ1-2 | TRBV4-3
CASSFNGGGNTIYF | TGTGCCAGCAGCTTTAATGGAGGTGGAAACACCATATATTTT | - | - | TRBJ1-3 | TRBV5-5
CASSPPSDEQYF | TGTGCCAGCTCACCCCCGTCTGACGAGCAGTACTTC | - | - | TRBJ2-7 | TRBV18
CASSSVKSSEAFF | TGTGCCAGCAGTTCTGTAAAGAGTTCTGAAGCTTTCTTT | - | - | TRBJ1-1 | TRBV27
CASTPRTQGLETQYF | TGTGCCAGCACCCCTAGGACGCAGGGCTTGGAGACCCAGTACTTC | - | - | TRBJ2-5 | TRBV6-6
CASSEAGGTNTEAFF | TGTGCCAGCAGTGAAGCAGGGGGCACGAACACTGAAGCTTTCTTT | TRBD1 | once | TRBJ1-1 | TRBV2
CASRKSNRNTEAFF | TGTGCCAGCAGGAAAAGCAACAGGAACACTGAAGCTTTCTTT | - | - | TRBJ1-1 | TRBV27
CASSLLSWANEQFF | TGCGCCAGCAGCTTGTTATCGTGGGCTAATGAGCAGTTCTTC | - | - | TRBJ2-1 | TRBV5-1
CASRRTNPSGEQFF | TGTGCCAGTAGGAGGACTAATCCGTCCGGTGAGCAGTTCTTC | - | - | TRBJ2-1 | TRBV19
CASSVYTGSNQPQHF | TGTGCCAGCAGCGTTTACACAGGGTCAAATCAGCCCCAGCATTTT | - | - | TRBJ1-5 | TRBV5-6
CASRPGQLALQQYF | TGTGCCAGCAGACCGGGACAGCTCGCCCTCCAGCAGTACTTC | TRBD1 | - | TRBJ2-7 | TRBV6-1
CASSQERGNEQFF | TGTGCCAGCAGTCAAGAACGGGGTAATGAGCAGTTCTTC | - | - | TRBJ2-1 | TRBV6-1
CASSYSPGNEKLFF | TGTGCCAGCAGTTACTCGCCAGGGAATGAAAAACTGTTTTTT | - | - | TRBJ1-4 | TRBV6-5
CASSTPGQEVYGYTF | TGTGCCAGCAGCACTCCGGGACAAGAAGTGTATGGCTACACCTTC | - | once | TRBJ1-2 | TRBV9
CASSLAGGLEQYF | TGTGCCAGCAGCCTGGCCGGGGGACTCGAGCAGTACTTC | - | - | TRBJ2-7 | TRBV7-6
CASSEYRAGGNYEQYF | TGTGCCAGCAGTGAATATAGGGCGGGGGGGAACTACGAGCAGTACTTC | TRBD2 | - | TRBJ2-7 | TRBV6-1
CASSPGQGDTQYF | TGTGCCAGCAGCCCGGGACAGGGAGATACGCAGTATTTT | TRBD1 | - | TRBJ2-3 | TRBV11-2
CARDRAQETQYF | TGTGCCAGAGACAGGGCCCAAGAGACCCAGTACTTC | TRBD1 | - | TRBJ2-5 | TRBV19
CASINNELMRTGELFF | TGTGCCAGCATCAATAACGAGTTAATGAGGACCGGGGAGCTGTTTTTT | - | - | TRBJ2-2 | TRBV2
CASRRDRGGGELFF | TGTGCCAGCAGGAGGGACCGGGGGGGCGGGGAGCTGTTTTTT | TRBD2 | - | TRBJ2-2 | TRBV5-4
CASETGRGANYGYTF | TGTGCCAGTGAAACCGGCAGGGGAGCTAACTATGGCTACACCTTC | - | few | TRBJ1-2 | TRBV19
CASSQDGEGEPYEQYF | TGTGCCAGCAGCCAAGATGGGGAGGGAGAGCCCTACGAGCAGTACTTC | TRBD2 | - | TRBJ2-7 | TRBV4-2
CASSETLAGEQYF | TGTGCCAGCAGTGAAACACTAGCGGGAGAGCAGTACTTC | TRBD2 | - | TRBJ2-7 | TRBV6-1
CASRPRGTSGNFYEQYF | TGTGCAAGTCGCCCAAGGGGGACTAGCGGGAACTTCTACGAGCAGTACTTC | - | - | TRBJ2-7 | TRBV12-2
CAWSVPRGGAGETQYF | TGTGCCTGGAGTGTCCCCCGAGGGGGGGCTGGGGAGACCCAGTACTTC | - | - | TRBJ2-5 | TRBV30
CASSYEGSSGNTIYF | TGTGCCAGCAGTTACGAGGGAAGCTCTGGAAACACCATATATTTT | - | - | TRBJ1-3 | TRBV6-6
CASSLSPSGSPGWSYEQYF | TGTGCCAGCAGTTTAAGTCCTAGCGGGTCCCCTGGGTGGTCCTACGAGCAGTACTTC | TRBD2 | - | TRBJ2-7 | TRBV27
CASTRQGLTNEKLFF | TGTGCCAGCACTCGACAGGGCTTGACTAATGAAAAACTGTTTTTT | TRBD1 | - | TRBJ1-4 | TRBV19
CASSLLASSYNEQFF | TGTGCCAGCAGCCTTCTAGCGTCCTCCTACAATGAGCAGTTCTTC | - | - | TRBJ2-1 | TRBV14
CASSGDRVQPQHF | TGTGCCAGCAGTGGGGACAGGGTTCAGCCCCAGCATTTT | TRBD1 | once | TRBJ1-5 | TRBV2
CASSSGGSYEQYF | TGCGCCAGCAGCAGCGGGGGCTCCTACGAGCAGTACTTC | TRBD2 | - | TRBJ2-7 | TRBV5-1
CASRARGIGEAFF | TGTGCCAGTAGGGCTAGGGGAATAGGTGAAGCTTTCTTT | - | - | TRBJ1-1 | TRBV19